Presented here are 24 T cell receptor beta chains from one specimen sequenced in a study of metastatic and nonmetastatic thyroid tumors. TCRdb re-analyzed the PCR reads using MiXCR. The sample lists over 65,000 clones, around 12% seen once, with roughly 10% in the top ten. No treatment had been given to any patient before thyroid surgery. The sequencing sample was made of tumor tissue. The receptors stem from a female donor with papillary thyroid cancer or a benign thyroid nodule (not recorded which). Some clones in this sample may be carry-over from other donors' samples.

This clone has at least ten counts. The rearrangement links TRBV5-1 to TRBJ1-1; D is possibly TRBD1 (5 bases). The germline V gene encodes CDR1 SGHRS and CDR2 YFSETQ. The V gene lost 0 bases and the J gene lost 4 bases, with 13 bases spanning the gap. This CDR3 region has 15 residues. CDR3 sequence: CASSLEFAGGTEAFF. The CDR3 nucleotides are TGCGCCAGCAGCTTGGAATTTGCGGGGGGCACTGAAGCTTTCTTT.

This clone has ten or more counts. The chain uses TRBV12-5 and TRBJ2-1, with D tentatively TRBD2 (6 bases). Trimming left V 3 bases short and J 9 bases short, with 6 bases between. CDR1 and CDR2 from the germline V gene are LGHNT and FRNRAP. CDR3 size: 11 residues. CDR3 nucleotide sequence: TGTGCTAGTGGTTTCGGGGGTGAGCAGTTCTTC. Translated: CASGFGGEQFF.

Ten or more counts support this clone. This chain connects TRBV30 to TRBJ2-5; TRBD2 aligns across 13 bases. V lost 3 bases and J lost 2; bases outside the gene matches: 3. This CDR3 has 15 residues. CDR1 GTSNPN and CDR2 SVGIG come from the germline V gene (reference sequence). CDR3 bases: TGTGCCTGGAGCCCGGGACTAGCGGGACAAGAGACCCAGTACTTC. Protein product: CAWSPGLAGQETQYF.

CDR3 coding DNA: TGTGCCACCAGTGATTTGTCAATTGGAGATACGCAGTATTTT. Protein product: CATSDLSIGDTQYF. The J gene is TRBJ2-3, the V gene TRBV24-1; D not resolved. Germline CDR1 is KGHDR and CDR2 is SFDVKD. The CDR3 is 14 residues long. The V and J ends lost 0 bases and 5 bases respectively, with 8 bases between them.

V gene TRBV5-1 combines with J gene TRBJ1-3; perhaps TRBD1 as D (6 bases). The CDR3 length is 13 residues. Per the germline V gene, CDR1 is SGHRS and CDR2 is YFSETQ. V gave up 4 bases and J gave up 4 bases, with 9 bases separating them. In nucleotides, the CDR3 is TGCGCCAGCAGCCCGCAGGGGGGAAACACCATATATTTT. Translating it yields CASSPQGGNTIYF.

Many counts were recorded for this clone. The junction differs from germline at one of its ends, possibly a read error. The chain has TRBV6-2 or TRBV6-3 and TRBJ2-7, with a tentative D call TRBD2 (5 bases). Germline CDR1 is MNHEY and CDR2 is SVGEGT. The CDR3 runs to 11 residues. CDR3 amino acids: CASSYPGEPDF. In DNA, the CDR3 is TGTGCCAGCAGTTACCCCGGGGAACCTGACTTC.

By proportion, this clone is medium-sized. V usage is TRBV12-3 or TRBV12-4 and J usage is TRBJ1-5, with 8 bases aligning to TRBD1. CDR3 length equals 14 residues. The trim removed 5 bases at V and 6 bases at J, leaving 6 bases unmatched. CDR3 protein: CASSLDRAIQPQHF. In DNA form, the CDR3 reads TGTGCCAGCAGTCTGGACAGGGCCATTCAGCCCCAGCATTTT.

This clone was seen only a few times. This may be a read error: a much more frequent sequence differs by one nucleotide. V and J are TRBV10-1 and TRBJ2-7; no definite D call. Germline CDR1 WNHNN, CDR2 SYGVQD (reference sequence). The CDR3 loop spans 10 amino acids. The CDR3 DNA sequence: TGCGCCAGCATCGTCTACGAGCATTACTTC. Encoded protein: CASIVYEHYF.

This clone was seen at least ten times. The chain has TRBV6-1 and TRBJ1-1, with D unresolved. Per the germline V gene, CDR1 is MNHNS and CDR2 is SASEGT. Trimming took off 5 bases at V and 1 base at J, with 14 bases between the two ends. The CDR3 has 15 residues. The CDR3 sequence is CASSLESWRNTEAFF. The DNA for the CDR3 is TGTGCCAGCAGTCTTGAGTCGTGGCGGAACACTGAAGCTTTCTTT.

In this sample, this clone turned up a few times. Possible read error: a much larger clone is one base away. The V gene is TRBV6-6, the J gene TRBJ1-5; 11 bases are shared with TRBD1. CDR3 length: 18 residues. V shed 6 bases and J 3 bases; nucleotides not matched to a gene: 13. CDR1 MNHNY and CDR2 SVGAGI come from the germline V gene (reference sequence). The CDR3 DNA sequence: TGTGCCAGCAGCCCTGTCCCGGGACAGGGGGAGGCCAATCAGCCCCAGCATTTT. It encodes CASSPVPGQGEANQPQHF.

This clone appeared many times. J is TRBJ2-2 and V is TRBV7-8; D might be TRBD2 (6 bases). The germline gives CDR1 SGHVS, CDR2 FQNEAQ. V dropped 2 bases and J dropped 0 bases, with 7 bases sitting between them. The CDR3 contains 15 residues. The CDR3 is CASSLTGANTGELFF. The DNA for the CDR3 is TGTGCCAGCAGCTTAACGGGAGCGAACACCGGGGAGCTGTTTTTT.

Remarks on this clone: One end of the junction does not line up with germline, which may come from a read error. The chain employs TRBV11-2 and TRBJ2-7, with D perhaps TRBD2 (5 bases). Germline-derived CDR1 and CDR2 are SGHAT and FQNNGV. The CDR3 is 15 residues long. Here the CDR3 reads CASSLPGGPSYEQYF. CDR3 sequence (DNA): TGCGCCAGCAGCTTACCAGGCGGGCCCTCCTACGAGCAGTACTTC.

This clone appeared many times. The chain has TRBV5-5 and TRBJ2-7, with D perhaps TRBD1 (5 bases). Germline CDR1 SGHKS, CDR2 YYEKEE (reference sequence). The CDR3 extends over 14 amino acids. The germline V and J ends were trimmed by 2 bases and 1 base, with 10 bases remaining between them. The CDR3 protein is CASSLRGGSYEQYF. CDR3 in DNA: TGTGCCAGCAGCTTAAGGGGCGGTTCCTACGAGCAGTACTTC.

Only one count was recorded for this clone. A much larger clonotype is one base distant, so this may be a read error. This specimen includes other DNA sequences encoding the same CDR3. The CDR3 is CASSLASASYEQYF. CDR3 bases: TGTGCCAGCAGCTTGGCATCGGCATCATACGAGCAGTACTTC. The V and J genes are TRBV5-5 and TRBJ2-7; D is uncertain. The CDR3 has 14 amino acids. V dropped 0 bases and J dropped 4 bases, with 11 bases sitting between them. CDR1 and CDR2 (germline): SGHKS, YYEKEE (reference sequence). The whole variable domain, remainder taken from reference TRBV5-5 and TRBJ2-7, is DAGVTQSPTHLIKTRGQQVTLRCSPISGHKSVSWYQQVLGQGPQFIFQYYEKEERGRGNFPDRFSARQFPNYSSELNVNALLLGDSALYLCASSLASASYEQYFGPGTRLTVT.

This chain uses TRBV5-5 with TRBJ1-1; D not resolved. The CDR3 spans 13 residues. Trimming removed 1 base from V and 7 bases from J, with 11 bases in between. Germline V gene data show CDR1 as SGHKS and CDR2 as YYEKEE (reference sequence). Here the CDR3 DNA reads TGTGCCAGCAGCTTGCGCGTACCGAGTGAAGCTTTCTTT. It translates to CASSLRVPSEAFF.

This clone was observed many times. The genes are TRBV20-1 and TRBJ2-1; 9 bases line up with TRBD2. The V segment lost 5 bases and the J segment 2 bases; nucleotides outside the gene matches: 10. CDR3 length: 16 amino acids. The germline CDR1 and CDR2 sequences are DFQATT and SNEGSKA (reference sequence). CDR3 in amino acids: CSASGGGRAPYNEQFF. CDR3 sequence (DNA): TGCAGTGCTTCGGGGGGCGGGAGGGCCCCCTACAATGAGCAGTTCTTC.

This chain uses TRBV4-1 with TRBJ1-2, with no clear D. V was trimmed by 0 bases and J by 8 bases, leaving 19 bases between them. Germline V CDR1 and CDR2: MGHRA, YSYEKL. The CDR3 is made up of 16 amino acids. The CDR3 sequence is CASSQDVTGCSYGYTF. The CDR3 DNA sequence: TGCGCCAGCAGCCAAGACGTAACGGGATGTTCGTACGGCTACACCTTC.

As for this clone: With a much larger clone just one base away, this may be a read error. The chain combines TRBV6-1 with TRBJ1-1; D remains ambiguous. The CDR3 is made up of 11 amino acids. The V gene's germline CDR1 is MNHNS and CDR2 SASEGT. CDR3 sequence reads: CASIEEGGAFF. For the CDR3, the DNA is TGTGCCAGCATTGAAGAGGGTGGCGCTTTCTTT.

About this clone itself: One end of the junction is discordant with germline, which a read error may explain. The sample carries other DNA sequences with the same CDR3. J is TRBJ2-3 and V is TRBV25-1; D perhaps matches TRBD2 (6 bases). This CDR3 is built from 16 residues. Germline values: CDR1 MGHDK, CDR2 SYGVNS. The CDR3: CASSELGGPGSDTQYF. The CDR3 DNA sequence: TGCGCCAGCAGTGAATTGGGGGGTCCAGGGTCCGATACGCAGTATTTT.

Many counts were recorded for this clone. The chain couples TRBV2 to TRBJ2-5, with 9 bases identical to TRBD1. The V gene end was trimmed by 4 bases and the J gene end by 4 bases; junction bases not matched to a gene: 4. The CDR3 has 14 residues. Germline V gives CDR1 SNHLY, CDR2 FYNNEI. In DNA form, the CDR3 reads TGTGCCAGCAGTGCAGACAGGGGGGGAGAGACCCAGTACTTC. This translates into CASSADRGGETQYF.

V and J are TRBV5-1 and TRBJ2-2, with TRBD1 matching over 7 bases. The CDR3 spans 16 residues. With V trimmed by 0 bases and J by 6 bases, 8 bases remained unmatched. The germline CDR1 and CDR2 sequences are SGHRS and YFSETQ. The CDR3 region is CASSLGPGGHPGELFF. The CDR3 DNA is TGCGCCAGCAGCTTGGGGCCAGGGGGACACCCCGGGGAGCTGTTTTTT.

This clone has at least ten counts. This chain uses TRBV6-1 with TRBJ1-1; 7 bases align to TRBD1. J was trimmed by 1 base and V by 4 bases; bases with no gene match: 6. Germline CDR1 and CDR2: MNHNS and SASEGT. The CDR3 runs 15 residues. The CDR3 is CASSVSGTANTEAFF. CDR3 DNA sequence: TGTGCCAGCAGTGTATCCGGGACAGCGAACACTGAAGCTTTCTTT.

This chain connects TRBV6-1 to TRBJ2-2, with TRBD2 identical over 13 bases. CDR1 is MNHNS, CDR2 SASEGT, per germline. V was pared by 7 bases and J by 0 bases, with 8 bases of the junction left unmatched. CDR3 length equals 18 residues. The CDR3 spells CASIEGLAGAANTGELFF. CDR3 sequence (DNA): TGTGCCAGCATAGAAGGACTAGCGGGAGCTGCGAACACCGGGGAGCTGTTTTTT.

On this clone itself: Since a much larger clone is just one base distant, this may be a read error. The chain is built from TRBV11-2 and TRBJ2-3; 13 nucleotides line up with TRBD2. Germline V lookup: CDR1 SGHAT, CDR2 FQNNGV. CDR3 length: 16 amino acids. The chain's CDR3 is CASRLGTSGMTDTQYF. CDR3 DNA sequence: TGTGCCAGCAGATTAGGGACTAGCGGGATGACAGATACGCAGTATTTT. The full variable domain, its missing parts supplied by reference TRBV11-2 and TRBJ2-3, is EAGVAQSPRYKIIEKRQSVAFWCNPISGHATLYWYQQILGQGPKLLIQFQNNGVVDDSQLPKDRFSAERLKGVDSTLKIQPAKLEDSAVYLCASRLGTSGMTDTQYFGPGTRLTVL.